The clone carrying this T cell receptor beta chain has ten or more counts. Its antigen is undetermined. The data were taken from a study of T cells after posttransplantation cyclophosphamide. Study results and caveats: Donor-recipient repertoire similarity was low at 1-2 months, rising over year one. TRB overlap between skin or GI tissue T cells and blood was limited. TRB clonality was highly associated with recipient CMV seropositivity and reactivation.

Profiled with immunoSEQ multiplex PCR; TCRdb holds only in-frame clones, not every one. This repertoire holds over 25,000 clones, and none appear only once. On the day of bone marrow donation, the related graft donor provided peripheral blood. J lost 3 bases, V lost 4 bases, and 7 bases had no gene match. Germline V CDR1 and CDR2: SGHRS, YFSETQ. This CDR3 has 16 residues. J is TRBJ1-6 and V is TRBV5-1, with 7 nucleotides matching TRBD1. What was sequenced was PBMCs. This TCR derives from a woman aged 30 to 39 in good health and a related stem cell transplant donor. In DNA form, the CDR3 reads TGCGCCAGCAGCCCAACACGGGACAGCTATAATTCACCCCTCCACTTT. This codes for CASSPTRDSYNSPLHF.